The 27 T cell receptor beta chains below were found in one sample sequenced in a study of control samples from healthy donors and cancer patients. Produced via immunoSEQ multiplex PCR; TCRdb's table is partial and in-frame only. The repertoire holds around 100,000 clones, with roughly 92% as singletons. Sequencing was done on a sample of blood. These receptors were obtained from a human donor in good health. The donor label of this sample is uncertain.

The V gene is TRBV7-9, the J gene TRBJ1-1; D is ambiguous. V lost 5 bases to trimming and J lost 0 bases, with 10 bases between them. Germline CDR1 and CDR2: SEHNR and FQNEAQ (reference sequence). The CDR3 length is 14 residues. Here the CDR3 reads CASSPGVMNTEAFF. Here the CDR3 DNA reads TGTGCCAGCAGCCCCGGTGTCATGAACACTGAAGCTTTCTTT.

This chain uses TRBV7-2 with TRBJ1-1, with D unclear. The CDR3 has 14 amino acids. The V end was cut by 5 bases, the J end by 1 base, with 11 bases between. The germline V gene has CDR1 SGHTA and CDR2 FQGNSA. The CDR3 bases are TGTGCCAGCAGCAGCAGCTCATGGAACACTGAAGCTTTCTTT. Amino acids: CASSSSSWNTEAFF.

This clone has a handful of counts. This rearrangement joins TRBV6-5 to TRBJ1-5; D might be TRBD1 (5 bases). V shed 6 bases and J shed 4 bases, with 10 bases lying between them. In germline, CDR1 is MNHEY, CDR2 SVGAGI. The CDR3 runs 13 residues. In DNA, the CDR3 is TGTGCCAGCAGACGGCCAGGGAATCAGCCCCAGCATTTT. Translation: CASRRPGNQPQHF.

CDR3 DNA: TGTGCCAGCAGTTCCCGAGGGGGGGCTGGGGCCAACGTCCTGACTTTC. Translated: CASSSRGGAGANVLTF. The V gene is TRBV6-4, the J gene TRBJ2-6; D perhaps matches TRBD2 (7 bases). Germline values: CDR1 MRHNA, CDR2 SNTAGT. Trimming took off 5 bases at V and 2 bases at J, with 13 bases between the two ends. This CDR3 spans 16 amino acids.

This clone has just one count. The genes are TRBV6-5 and TRBJ2-3; 8 nucleotides align to TRBD2. CDR1 is MNHEY, CDR2 SVGAGI, per germline. V was pared by 9 bases and J by 2 bases, with 4 bases of the junction left unmatched. This CDR3 region has 13 residues. The CDR3 protein is CASSAGVTDTQYF. The CDR3 DNA sequence: TGTGCCAGTTCAGCGGGGGTCACAGATACGCAGTATTTT.

The chain carries TRBV18 and TRBJ2-1; TRBD1 agrees at 11 bases. Germline assignment: CDR1 KGHSH and CDR2 LQKENI. V shed 5 bases, J shed 7 bases, and the junction held 1 base outside the gene matches. The CDR3 runs 13 residues. In DNA form, the CDR3 reads TGTGCCAGCTCAAGGGACAGGGGGAATGAGCAGTTCTTC. Amino acid sequence: CASSRDRGNEQFF.

The chain links TRBV2 to TRBJ1-2, with unresolved D. From germline, CDR1 is SNHLY and CDR2 FYNNEI. The CDR3 is made up of 10 amino acids. V was pared by 6 bases and J by 7 bases, with 6 bases between. CDR3: CASRGSGYTF. The CDR3 DNA is TGTGCCAGCAGGGGCTCTGGCTACACCTTC.

This clone was detected only a few times. V usage is TRBV29-1 and J usage is TRBJ2-1, with TRBD2 matching 9 bases. The CDR3 extends over 14 amino acids. CDR1 SQVTM and CDR2 ANQGSEA come from the germline V gene. V dropped 5 bases and J dropped 2; count of bases not matched to a gene: 4. CDR3 DNA sequence: TGCAGCGTTCGCGGGGGGGACGCCTACAATGAGCAGTTCTTC. This gives the protein CSVRGGDAYNEQFF.

The chain has TRBV30 and TRBJ2-6; 9 bases are shared with TRBD2. V was pared by 5 bases and J by 5 bases, with 10 bases of the junction left unmatched. The CDR3 consists of 16 residues. Germline V gene sequence: CDR1 GTSNPN, CDR2 SVGIG (reference sequence). CDR3: CAWAGGFPLWANVLTF. In nucleotides, the CDR3 is TGTGCCTGGGCGGGGGGGTTCCCCCTCTGGGCCAACGTCCTGACTTTC. The full variable domain, rest sourced from reference TRBV30 and TRBJ2-6, is SQTIHQWPATLVQPVGSPLSLECTVEGTSNPNLYWYRQAAGRGLQLLFYSVGIGQISSEVPQNLSASRPQDRQFILSSKKLLLSDSGFYLCAWAGGFPLWANVLTFGAGSRLTVL.

V usage is TRBV15 and J usage is TRBJ1-5; 11 bases are a match to TRBD1. The trim removed 4 bases at V and 4 bases at J, leaving 3 bases unmatched. Germline V gene data show CDR1 as LNHNV and CDR2 as YYDKDF (reference sequence). CDR3 length: 15 amino acids. The CDR3 region has the DNA TGTGCCACCAGCAAGGACAGGGGGCGAAATCAGCCCCAGCATTTT. Its translation is CATSKDRGRNQPQHF.

The J gene is TRBJ2-1, the V gene TRBV6-5; D unclear. V lost 0 bases to trimming and J lost 10 bases, with 4 bases between them. CDR1 MNHEY and CDR2 SVGAGI come from the germline V gene. The length of the CDR3 is 11 residues. The CDR3 DNA reads TGTGCCAGCAGTTACTCGGGCGAGCAGTTCTTC. This encodes CASSYSGEQFF.

The chain is built from TRBV6-5 and TRBJ2-7; D is possibly TRBD1 (5 bases). This CDR3 has 14 residues. V dropped 9 bases and J dropped 2 bases, with 17 bases sitting between them. The germline gives CDR1 MNHEY, CDR2 SVGAGI. CDR3 DNA sequence: TGTGCCAGTAGCCCCCGGACACCCACCTACGAGCAGTACTTC. Translating it yields CASSPRTPTYEQYF.

Only one count was recorded for this clone. The chain joins TRBV24-1 to TRBJ1-2; no firm D call. V was clipped by 1 base and J by 8 bases, with 13 bases between them. The CDR3 covers 14 residues. Germline CDR1 is KGHDR and CDR2 is SFDVKD. In DNA, the CDR3 is TGTGCCACCAGTGATTTCACCGCAGAGAGGGGCTACACCTTC. It translates to CATSDFTAERGYTF.

This clone was picked up one time. The CDR3 sequence: CATSGFGRRSGGETQYF. CDR3 in DNA: TGTGCCACCAGTGGCTTCGGGAGGAGGTCGGGAGGAGAGACCCAGTACTTC. The chain combines TRBV24-1 with TRBJ2-5, with TRBD2 matching over 7 bases. With V trimmed by 5 bases and J by 4 bases, 15 bases remained unmatched. Germline lookup yields CDR1 KGHDR and CDR2 SFDVKD. The CDR3 loop spans 17 amino acids.

The chain uses TRBV3-1 (or the pseudogene TRBV3-2) and TRBJ1-1, with no clear D. Per the germline V gene, CDR1 is LGHDT and CDR2 is YNNKEL (reference sequence). V dropped 1 base and J dropped 0 bases, with 3 bases sitting between them. The CDR3 spans 13 residues. DNA for the CDR3: TGTGCCAGCAGCCAAGTAGTGAACACTGAAGCTTTCTTT. Translation gives CASSQVVNTEAFF.

The V call is TRBV2, the J call TRBJ1-6, with D possibly TRBD1 on 5 matching bases. The CDR3 loop spans 12 amino acids. Trimming stripped 7 bases from V and 10 bases from J, with 11 bases between. Per germline, CDR1 SNHLY and CDR2 FYNNEI. Here the CDR3 DNA reads TGTGCCAGCACCACAGGAAGGTCACCCCTCCACTTT. Amino acid sequence: CASTTGRSPLHF.

This chain uses TRBV9 with TRBJ2-2; 8 bases fit TRBD2. CDR1 SGDLS and CDR2 YYNGEE come from the germline V gene. This CDR3 comprises 15 residues. V dropped 4 bases and J dropped 0; count of bases not matched to a gene: 2. The CDR3 spells CASSPGGANTGELFF. CDR3 nucleotides: TGTGCCAGCAGCCCGGGGGGGGCGAACACCGGGGAGCTGTTTTTT.

CDR3: CASTPYLGIATNEKLFF. The DNA of the CDR3 is TGTGCCAGCACCCCCTATCTGGGAATTGCAACTAATGAAAAACTGTTTTTT. The chain uses TRBV4-2 and TRBJ1-4, with D uncertain. This CDR3 is built from 17 residues. V lost 7 bases and J lost 0, with 18 bases in between. Looked up from germline, CDR1 is LGHNA and CDR2 is YNFKEQ.

Of note for this clone: Germline is not matched at one junction end, which may reflect a read error. The rearrangement joins TRBV5-1 to TRBJ1-3; D gene uncertain. From germline, CDR1 is SGHRS and CDR2 YFSETQ. This CDR3 has 12 amino acids. CDR3 DNA: TGCGCCAGCTCCCCCCCTGGGAACACCATATATTTT. Protein sequence: CASSPPGNTIYF.

This clone was recorded a few times. The gene calls are TRBV25-1 and TRBJ2-3; TRBD2 agrees at 9 bases. V shed 9 bases, J shed 5 bases, and the junction held 9 bases outside the gene matches. There are 14 residues in the CDR3. The germline CDR1 and CDR2 sequences are MGHDK and SYGVNS. The DNA for the CDR3 is TGTGCCAGTCTTGGGCGGGGGGGCCGAGATACGCAGTATTTT. Protein: CASLGRGGRDTQYF.

This clone was counted once. The V call is TRBV6-6, the J call TRBJ1-4; D is unclear. The ends were cut back, 11 bases at V and 4 bases at J, with 14 bases in the middle. Germline V gives CDR1 MNHNY, CDR2 SVGAGI (reference sequence). The CDR3 totals 13 residues. The CDR3 sequence is CAGALQSNEKLFF. The CDR3 nucleotides read TGTGCCGGCGCCTTGCAGAGTAATGAAAAACTGTTTTTT.

This clone was seen only a few times. The chain's CDR3 is CASSPRSRRDEKLFF. The CDR3 bases are TGTGCCAGCAGCCCAAGAAGCAGGCGGGATGAAAAACTGTTTTTT. J is TRBJ1-4 and V is TRBV5-5, with D unclear. The V gene's germline CDR1 is SGHKS and CDR2 YYEKEE (reference sequence). CDR3 length equals 15 residues. Trimming removed 4 bases at V and 6 bases at J, with 16 bases between.

The chain carries TRBV9 and TRBJ2-1, with TRBD1 matching over 9 bases. With V trimmed by 3 bases and J by 1 base, 2 bases remained unmatched. The CDR3 consists of 15 residues. CDR1 is SGDLS, CDR2 YYNGEE, per germline. The CDR3 is CASSEDRGSYNEQFF. CDR3 DNA sequence: TGTGCCAGCAGCGAGGACAGGGGATCCTACAATGAGCAGTTCTTC.

V and J are TRBV30 and TRBJ1-2; tentative D call: TRBD1 (6 bases). Per germline, CDR1 GTSNPN and CDR2 SVGIG (reference sequence). The CDR3 extends over 14 amino acids. The V gene lost 0 bases and the J gene lost 4 bases, with 12 bases spanning the gap. The CDR3 spells CAWSVNTGLYGYTF. The CDR3 nucleotides read TGTGCCTGGAGTGTAAATACAGGGCTCTATGGCTACACCTTC. The variable domain in full, completed from reference TRBV30 and TRBJ1-2, reads SQTIHQWPATLVQPVGSPLSLECTVEGTSNPNLYWYRQAAGRGLQLLFYSVGIGQISSEVPQNLSASRPQDRQFILSSKKLLLSDSGFYLCAWSVNTGLYGYTFGSGTRLTVV.

V is TRBV5-1 and J is TRBJ1-3; D perhaps matches TRBD1 (5 bases). The germline V and J ends were trimmed by 0 bases and 2 bases, with 9 bases remaining between them. The CDR3 loop spans 15 amino acids. Germline CDR1 reads SGHRS; CDR2 reads YFSETQ. The CDR3 DNA reads as TGCGCCAGCAGCTTGGCCGGGACCGCTGGAAACACCATATATTTT. Translated: CASSLAGTAGNTIYF.

The genes are TRBV30 and TRBJ1-5; D not certain. The CDR3 is 14 amino acids. In germline, CDR1 is GTSNPN, CDR2 SVGIG (reference sequence). V shed 2 bases and J shed 2 bases, with 10 bases lying between them. As DNA, the CDR3 is TGTGCCTGGAGTTCCCGGGCCCGCAATCAGCCCCAGCATTTT. Protein: CAWSSRARNQPQHF. The whole variable domain, filled in from reference TRBV30 and TRBJ1-5, reads SQTIHQWPATLVQPVGSPLSLECTVEGTSNPNLYWYRQAAGRGLQLLFYSVGIGQISSEVPQNLSASRPQDRQFILSSKKLLLSDSGFYLCAWSSRARNQPQHFGDGTRLSIL.

The rearrangement joins TRBV10-3 to TRBJ1-3, with 7 bases that match TRBD1. Germline V gives CDR1 ENHRY, CDR2 SYGVKD. CDR3 length: 16 amino acids. V shed 8 bases, J shed 0 bases, and the junction held 10 bases outside the gene matches. CDR3 loop: CAIRDRRSGSGNTIYF. CDR3 nucleotides: TGTGCCATCCGGGACAGACGATCTGGCTCTGGAAACACCATATATTTT.